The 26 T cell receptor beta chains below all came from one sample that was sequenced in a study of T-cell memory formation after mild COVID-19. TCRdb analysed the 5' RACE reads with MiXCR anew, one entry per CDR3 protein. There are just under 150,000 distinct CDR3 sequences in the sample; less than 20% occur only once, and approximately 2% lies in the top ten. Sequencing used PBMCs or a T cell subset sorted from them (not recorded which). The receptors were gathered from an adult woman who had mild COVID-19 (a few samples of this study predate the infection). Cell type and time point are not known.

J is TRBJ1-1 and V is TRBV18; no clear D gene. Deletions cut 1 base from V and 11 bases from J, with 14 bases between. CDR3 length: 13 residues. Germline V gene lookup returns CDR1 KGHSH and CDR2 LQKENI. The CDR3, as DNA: TGTGCCAGCTCACCACGAGGTGATGGTGGGGCTTTCTTT. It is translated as CASSPRGDGGAFF.

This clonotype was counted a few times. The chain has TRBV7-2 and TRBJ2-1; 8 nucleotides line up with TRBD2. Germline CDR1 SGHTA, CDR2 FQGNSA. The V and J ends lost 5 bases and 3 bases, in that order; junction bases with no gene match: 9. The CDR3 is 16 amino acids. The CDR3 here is CASSGSSGSYYNEQFF. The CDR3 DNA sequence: TGTGCCAGCAGCGGAAGCAGCGGGAGCTACTACAATGAGCAGTTCTTC.

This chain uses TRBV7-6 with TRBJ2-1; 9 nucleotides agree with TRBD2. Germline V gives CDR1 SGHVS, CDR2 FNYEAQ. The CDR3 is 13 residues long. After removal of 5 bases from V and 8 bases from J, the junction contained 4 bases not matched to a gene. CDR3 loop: CASSPGLAHEQFF. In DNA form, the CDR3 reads TGTGCCAGCAGCCCGGGACTAGCCCATGAGCAGTTCTTC.

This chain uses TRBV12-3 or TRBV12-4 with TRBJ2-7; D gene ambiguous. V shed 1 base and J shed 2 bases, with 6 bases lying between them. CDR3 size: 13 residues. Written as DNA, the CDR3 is TGTGCCAGCAGTTTAGGGCCCCCCTACGAGCAGTACTTC. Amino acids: CASSLGPPYEQYF.

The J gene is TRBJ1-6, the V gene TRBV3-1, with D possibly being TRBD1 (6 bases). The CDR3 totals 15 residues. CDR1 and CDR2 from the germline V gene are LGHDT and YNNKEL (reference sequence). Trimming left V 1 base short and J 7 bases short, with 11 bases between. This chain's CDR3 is CASSQGWGGNSPLHF. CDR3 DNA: TGTGCCAGCAGCCAAGGGTGGGGGGGCAATTCACCCCTCCACTTT.

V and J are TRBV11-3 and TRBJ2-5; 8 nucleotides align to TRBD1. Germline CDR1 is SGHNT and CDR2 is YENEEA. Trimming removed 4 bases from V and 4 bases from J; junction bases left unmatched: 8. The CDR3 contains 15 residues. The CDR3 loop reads CASSSRQGAGETQYF. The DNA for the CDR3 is TGTGCCAGCAGCTCCAGGCAGGGGGCGGGAGAGACCCAGTACTTC.

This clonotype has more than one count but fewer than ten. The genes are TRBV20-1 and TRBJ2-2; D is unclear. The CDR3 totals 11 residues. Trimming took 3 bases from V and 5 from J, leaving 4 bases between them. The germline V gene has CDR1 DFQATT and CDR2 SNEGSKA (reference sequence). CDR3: CSARSTGELFF. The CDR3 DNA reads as TGCAGTGCTAGGTCTACCGGGGAGCTGTTTTTT.

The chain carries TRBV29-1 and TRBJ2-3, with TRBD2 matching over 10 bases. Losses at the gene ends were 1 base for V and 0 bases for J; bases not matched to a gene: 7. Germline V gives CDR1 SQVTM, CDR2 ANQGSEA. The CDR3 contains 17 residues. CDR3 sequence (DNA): TGCAGCGTTGAAGGTTCTAGCGGGAGATCTAGCACAGATACGCAGTATTTT. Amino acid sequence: CSVEGSSGRSSTDTQYF.

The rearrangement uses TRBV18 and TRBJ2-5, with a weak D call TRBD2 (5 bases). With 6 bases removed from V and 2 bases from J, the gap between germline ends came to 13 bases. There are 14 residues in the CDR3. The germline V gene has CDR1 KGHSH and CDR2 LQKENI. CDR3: CASSERSGQETQYF. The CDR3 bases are TGTGCCAGCTCGGAGCGTTCGGGGCAAGAGACCCAGTACTTC.

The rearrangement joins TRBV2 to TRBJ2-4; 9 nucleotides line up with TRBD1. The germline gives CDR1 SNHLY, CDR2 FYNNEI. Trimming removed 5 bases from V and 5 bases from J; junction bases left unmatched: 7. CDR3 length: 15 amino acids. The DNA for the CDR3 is TGTGCCAGCAGTTTCGACAGGGGGGACCAAAACATTCAGTACTTC. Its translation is CASSFDRGDQNIQYF.

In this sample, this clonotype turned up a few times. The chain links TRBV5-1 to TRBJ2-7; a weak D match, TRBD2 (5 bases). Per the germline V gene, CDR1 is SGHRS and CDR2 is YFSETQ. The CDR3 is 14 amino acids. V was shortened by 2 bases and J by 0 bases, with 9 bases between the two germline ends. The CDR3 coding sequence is TGCGCCAGCAGCTTATGGGAGAGCTCCTACGAGCAGTACTTC. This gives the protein CASSLWESSYEQYF.

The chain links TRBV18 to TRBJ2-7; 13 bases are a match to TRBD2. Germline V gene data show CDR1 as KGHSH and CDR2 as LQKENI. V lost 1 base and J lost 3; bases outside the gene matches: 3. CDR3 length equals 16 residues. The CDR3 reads CASSPQGTSGNYEQYF. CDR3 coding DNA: TGTGCCAGCTCACCACAGGGGACTAGCGGGAACTACGAGCAGTACTTC.

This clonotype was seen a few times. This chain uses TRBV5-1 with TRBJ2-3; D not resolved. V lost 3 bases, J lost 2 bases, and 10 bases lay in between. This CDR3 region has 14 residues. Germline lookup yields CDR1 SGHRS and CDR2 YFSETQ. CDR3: CASSWNSFTDTQYF. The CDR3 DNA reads TGCGCCAGCAGCTGGAACTCCTTCACAGATACGCAGTATTTT. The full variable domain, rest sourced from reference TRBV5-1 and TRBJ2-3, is KAGVTQTPRYLIKTRGQQVTLSCSPISGHRSVSWYQQTPGQGLQFLFEYFSETQRNKGNFPGRFSGRQFSNSRSEMNVSTLELGDSALYLCASSWNSFTDTQYFGPGTRLTVL.

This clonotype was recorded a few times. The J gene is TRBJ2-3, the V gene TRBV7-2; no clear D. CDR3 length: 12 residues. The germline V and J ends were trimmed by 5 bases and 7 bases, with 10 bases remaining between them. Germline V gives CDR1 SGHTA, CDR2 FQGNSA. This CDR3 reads CASSPDRNTQYF. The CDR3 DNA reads TGTGCCAGCAGCCCCGATCGCAATACGCAGTATTTT. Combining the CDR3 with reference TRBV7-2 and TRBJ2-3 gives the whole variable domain GAGVSQSPSNKVTEKGKDVELRCDPISGHTALYWYRQSLGQGLEFLIYFQGNSAPDKSGLPSDRFSAERTGGSVSTLTIQRTQQEDSAVYLCASSPDRNTQYFGPGTRLTVL.

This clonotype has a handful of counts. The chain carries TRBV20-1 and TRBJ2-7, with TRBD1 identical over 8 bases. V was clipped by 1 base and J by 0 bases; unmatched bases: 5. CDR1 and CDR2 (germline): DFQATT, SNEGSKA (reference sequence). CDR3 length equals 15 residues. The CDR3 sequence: CSARARDRSSYEQYF. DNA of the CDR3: TGCAGTGCTAGAGCCCGGGACAGGAGCTCCTACGAGCAGTACTTC.

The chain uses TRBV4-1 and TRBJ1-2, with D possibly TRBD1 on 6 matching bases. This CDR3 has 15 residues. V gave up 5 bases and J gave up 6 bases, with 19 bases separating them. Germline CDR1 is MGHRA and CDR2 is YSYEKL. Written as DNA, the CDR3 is TGCGCCAGCAGCTCAACAGGGCCGCGGGCTCATGGCTACACCTTC. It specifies CASSSTGPRAHGYTF.

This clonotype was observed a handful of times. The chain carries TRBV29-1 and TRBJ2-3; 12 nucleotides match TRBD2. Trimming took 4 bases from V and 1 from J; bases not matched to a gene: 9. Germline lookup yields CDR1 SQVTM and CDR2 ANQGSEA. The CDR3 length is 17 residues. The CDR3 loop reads CSVGASGRGGRTDTQYF. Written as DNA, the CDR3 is TGCAGCGTTGGAGCTAGCGGGAGGGGGGGTCGCACAGATACGCAGTATTTT.

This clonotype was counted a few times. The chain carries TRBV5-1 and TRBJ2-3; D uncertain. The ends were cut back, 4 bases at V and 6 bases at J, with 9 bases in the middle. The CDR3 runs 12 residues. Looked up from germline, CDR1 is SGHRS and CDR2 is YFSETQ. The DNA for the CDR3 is TGCGCCAGCAGCGTCGGTCAGGATACGCAGTATTTT. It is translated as CASSVGQDTQYF. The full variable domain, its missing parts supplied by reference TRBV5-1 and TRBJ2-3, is KAGVTQTPRYLIKTRGQQVTLSCSPISGHRSVSWYQQTPGQGLQFLFEYFSETQRNKGNFPGRFSGRQFSNSRSEMNVSTLELGDSALYLCASSVGQDTQYFGPGTRLTVL.

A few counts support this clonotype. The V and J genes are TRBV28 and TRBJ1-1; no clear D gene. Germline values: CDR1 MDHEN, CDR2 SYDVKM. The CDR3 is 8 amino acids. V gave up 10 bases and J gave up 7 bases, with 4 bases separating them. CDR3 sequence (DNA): TGTGCCACCAATGAAGCTTTCTTT. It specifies CATNEAFF.

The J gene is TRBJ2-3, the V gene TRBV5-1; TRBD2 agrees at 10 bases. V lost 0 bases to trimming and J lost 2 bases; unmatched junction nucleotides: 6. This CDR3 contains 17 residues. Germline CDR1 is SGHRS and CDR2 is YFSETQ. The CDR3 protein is CASSLAPLAGSTDTQYF. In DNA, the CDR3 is TGCGCCAGCAGCTTGGCCCCACTAGCGGGATCCACAGATACGCAGTATTTT.

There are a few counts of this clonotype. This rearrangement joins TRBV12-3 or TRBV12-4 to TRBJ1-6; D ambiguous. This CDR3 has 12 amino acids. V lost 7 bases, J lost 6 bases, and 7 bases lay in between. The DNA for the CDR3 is TGTGCCAGCACCTTCGGTAATTCACCCCTCCACTTT. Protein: CASTFGNSPLHF.

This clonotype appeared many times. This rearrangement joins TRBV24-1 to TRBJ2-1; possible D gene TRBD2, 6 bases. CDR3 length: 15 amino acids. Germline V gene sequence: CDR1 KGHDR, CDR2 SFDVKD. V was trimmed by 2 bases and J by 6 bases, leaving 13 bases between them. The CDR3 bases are TGTGCCACCAGTGATTCTGTCAGGGAGGTCAATGAGCAGTTCTTC. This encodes CATSDSVREVNEQFF.

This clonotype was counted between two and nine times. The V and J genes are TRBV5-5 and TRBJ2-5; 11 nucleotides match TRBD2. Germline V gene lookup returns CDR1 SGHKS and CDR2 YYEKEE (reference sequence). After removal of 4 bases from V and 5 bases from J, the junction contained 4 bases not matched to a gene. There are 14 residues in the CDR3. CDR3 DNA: TGTGCCAGCAGCCCTAGCGGGAGGAGGGAGACCCAGTACTTC. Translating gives CASSPSGRRETQYF.

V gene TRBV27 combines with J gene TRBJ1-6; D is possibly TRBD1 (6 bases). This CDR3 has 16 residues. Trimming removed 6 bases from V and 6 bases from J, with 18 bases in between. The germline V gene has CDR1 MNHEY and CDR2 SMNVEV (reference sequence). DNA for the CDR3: TGTGCCAGCAGACAAAATGGGGGGGCCCCTAATTCACCCCTCCACTTT. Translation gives CASRQNGGAPNSPLHF.

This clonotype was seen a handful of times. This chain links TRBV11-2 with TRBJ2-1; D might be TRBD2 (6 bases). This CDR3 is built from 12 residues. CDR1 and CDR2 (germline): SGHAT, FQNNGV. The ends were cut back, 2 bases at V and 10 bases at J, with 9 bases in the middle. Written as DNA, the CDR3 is TGTGCCAGCAGCTTATTTCGGGAGGAGCAGTTCTTC. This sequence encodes CASSLFREEQFF.

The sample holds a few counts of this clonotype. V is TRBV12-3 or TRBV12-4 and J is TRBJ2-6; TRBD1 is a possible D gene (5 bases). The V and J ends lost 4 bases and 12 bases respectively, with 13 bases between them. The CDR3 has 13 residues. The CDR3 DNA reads TGTGCCAGCAGTTATTCGCAGGGCGGCGTCCTGACTTTC. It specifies CASSYSQGGVLTF.